Listed here are 18 T cell receptor beta chains from one sample, sequenced in a study of blood T cell repertoires in COVID-19. The repertoire was sequenced with immunoSEQ multiplex PCR; TCRdb's copy has only in-frame clones and lacks some. This table holds 280,000 or so clones, around 88% found once. Sample: PBMCs or T cells enriched from blood (not recorded which). The source of these receptors is a woman between 40 and 50 years old who had recovered from COVID-19.

The J gene is TRBJ2-7, the V gene TRBV30; 11 bases are a match to TRBD2. V trimming: 0 bases; J trimming: 6 bases; junction bases outside the gene matches: 7. This CDR3 comprises 15 residues. Per germline, CDR1 GTSNPN and CDR2 SVGIG (reference sequence). CDR3 coding DNA: TGTGCCTGGAGTGTAGGTAGACTAGCGGGAAGCGAGCAGTACTTC. Residues: CAWSVGRLAGSEQYF.

This clone was seen once. This chain joins TRBV7-9 and TRBJ2-3, with 8 bases matching TRBD1. V shed 4 bases and J 2 bases; nucleotides not matched to a gene: 14. The CDR3 runs 18 residues. Per the germline V gene, CDR1 is SEHNR and CDR2 is FQNEAQ (reference sequence). The CDR3 is CASSSRIDRGENTDTQYF. CDR3 nucleotide sequence: TGTGCCAGCAGCTCCCGAATCGACAGGGGAGAAAACACAGATACGCAGTATTTT. The full variable domain, with the rest looked up from reference TRBV7-9 and TRBJ2-3, is DTGVSQNPRHKITKRGQNVTFRCDPISEHNRLYWYRQTLGQGPEFLTYFQNEAQLEKSRLLSDRFSAERPKGSFSTLEIQRTEQGDSAMYLCASSSRIDRGENTDTQYFGPGTRLTVL.

The V gene is TRBV11-3, the J gene TRBJ2-7, with 10 bases matching TRBD1. The J segment lost 5 bases and the V segment lost 5 bases, leaving 6 bases of the junction unmatched. This CDR3 has 14 residues. CDR1 and CDR2 from the germline V gene are SGHNT and YENEEA. CDR3 in amino acids: CASSKGQGSHEQYF. The CDR3 DNA reads as TGTGCCAGCAGCAAGGGACAGGGGTCCCACGAGCAGTACTTC. Full variable domain (missing parts from reference TRBV11-3 and TRBJ2-7): EAGVVQSPRYKIIEKKQPVAFWCNPISGHNTLYWYLQNLGQGPELLIRYENEEAVDDSQLPKDRFSAERLKGVDSTLKIQPAELGDSAVYLCASSKGQGSHEQYFGPGTRLTVT.

The chain couples TRBV21-1 to TRBJ2-7; the tabulated D call, TRBD1, remains unverified against the DNA. TRBV21-1 is a pseudogene locus. The CDR3 spans 15 residues. This CDR3 is CASSKVRQGAHEQYF. CDR3 DNA: TGTGCCAGCAGCAAAGTTAGACAGGGGGCACACGAGCAGTACTTC.

The chain combines TRBV27 with TRBJ2-3; weak D call: TRBD1 (5 bases). V dropped 1 base and J dropped 1 base, with 9 bases sitting between them. From germline, CDR1 is MNHEY and CDR2 SMNVEV (reference sequence). The CDR3 is made up of 15 amino acids. CDR3 sequence (DNA): TGTGCCAGCAGTTTATTCGGCAGGGGCACAGATACGCAGTATTTT. As protein: CASSLFGRGTDTQYF.

The gene calls are TRBV5-1 and TRBJ2-7, with 7 bases that match TRBD2. The CDR3 extends over 15 amino acids. Looked up from germline, CDR1 is SGHRS and CDR2 is YFSETQ. V lost 0 bases to trimming and J lost 2 bases; unmatched junction nucleotides: 5. CDR3 sequence reads: CASSLEGGRAYEQYF. CDR3 bases: TGCGCCAGCAGCTTGGAAGGAGGGAGGGCCTACGAGCAGTACTTC.

This clone was observed once. The chain uses TRBV3-1 (or the pseudogene TRBV3-2) and TRBJ2-7, with D tentatively TRBD2 (6 bases). Germline V gene lookup returns CDR1 LGHDT and CDR2 YNNKEL (reference sequence). The CDR3 has 17 residues. V lost 0 bases to trimming and J lost 5 bases, with 20 bases between them. The CDR3 bases are TGTGCCAGCAGCCAAGATTCGAGGGGAGGCAGATTTGACGAGCAGTACTTC. Translated: CASSQDSRGGRFDEQYF.

The rearrangement uses TRBV1 and TRBJ1-5; the table assigns TRBD1, which was not confirmed against the DNA. TRBV1 is flagged as a pseudogene. This CDR3 has 16 amino acids. CDR3 sequence: CTSSPITGQPNQPQHF. CDR3 DNA: TGCACCAGCAGCCCCATCACAGGGCAACCTAATCAGCCCCAGCATTTT.

The CDR3 sequence is CATSETGTGGETQYF. As DNA, the CDR3 is TGTGCCACCAGTGAAACCGGGACAGGGGGGGAGACCCAGTACTTC. The rearrangement joins TRBV24-1 to TRBJ2-5; 11 positions match TRBD1. This CDR3 has 15 amino acids. V shed 4 bases, J shed 5 bases, and the junction held 5 bases outside the gene matches. Germline V lookup: CDR1 KGHDR, CDR2 SFDVKD.

The chain has TRBV15 and TRBJ2-7; D is uncertain. The length of the CDR3 is 13 residues. V lost 4 bases to trimming and J lost 2 bases, with 9 bases between them. Germline-derived CDR1 and CDR2 are LNHNV and YYDKDF (reference sequence). The CDR3 nucleotides are TGTGCCACCAGCAAAGACACTACCTACGAGCAGTACTTC. Encoded protein: CATSKDTTYEQYF.

This chain uses TRBV6-5 with TRBJ1-1; the match to TRBD1 covers 7 bases. Germline lookup yields CDR1 MNHEY and CDR2 SVGAGI. The CDR3 contains 11 residues. V lost 8 bases and J lost 9; bases outside the gene matches: 6. The CDR3 sequence is CASSDRVKAFF. CDR3 nucleotides: TGTGCCAGCTCCGACAGGGTGAAAGCTTTCTTT.

On this clone itself: The germline gene is not matched at one end of the junction; a read error may be the cause. This same CDR3 is encoded by further DNA sequences in the sample. V and J are TRBV10-1 and TRBJ2-7, with D possibly matching TRBD1 (6 bases). This CDR3 is 13 amino acids long. From germline, CDR1 is WNHNN and CDR2 SYGVQD (reference sequence). The DNA of the CDR3 is TGCGCCAGCAGTACAGACAGGTCCTATGAGCAGTACTTC. Its translation: CASSTDRSYEQYF.

The CDR3 DNA sequence: TGCGCCAGCAGCCAAGATCAGGGCACTAGCGGGAGAAATGAGCAGTTCTTC. This encodes CASSQDQGTSGRNEQFF. The chain is built from TRBV4-1 and TRBJ2-1; 11 bases are shared with TRBD2. CDR3 length equals 17 residues. The V gene's germline CDR1 is MGHRA and CDR2 YSYEKL. V was clipped by 0 bases and J by 7 bases; unmatched bases: 8.

The CDR3 nucleotides are TGCGCCAGCAGCCCTTCTAGCGGGGGTCCTTACGAGCAGTACTTC. Its protein is CASSPSSGGPYEQYF. V and J are TRBV5-1 and TRBJ2-7, with TRBD2 identical over 10 bases. The CDR3 is 15 amino acids. CDR1 SGHRS and CDR2 YFSETQ come from the germline V gene. The ends lost 4 bases at V and 4 bases at J; junction bases unmatched: 8.

This clone has more than one count but fewer than ten. The rearrangement uses TRBV11-2 and TRBJ2-7; D possibly corresponds to TRBD1 (6 bases). Germline CDR1 and CDR2: SGHAT and FQNNGV. V was trimmed by 5 bases and J by 7 bases, leaving 18 bases between them. The CDR3 runs to 14 residues. The CDR3 region has the DNA TGTGCCAGCAGCCCCTGGGACATTTGGGGAGAGCAGTACTTC. Its translation is CASSPWDIWGEQYF.

This clone was seen only once. V is TRBV20-1 and J is TRBJ2-7, with 8 nucleotides matching TRBD1. V gave up 4 bases and J gave up 8 bases; unmatched junction bases: 4. The CDR3 sequence is 11 residues long. Looked up from germline, CDR1 is DFQATT and CDR2 is SNEGSKA (reference sequence). The chain's CDR3 is CSATGGAQQYF. The CDR3 DNA sequence: TGCAGTGCTACAGGGGGCGCGCAGCAGTACTTC.

The V gene is TRBV28, the J gene TRBJ2-2; no clear D gene. Trimming left V 11 bases short and J 2 bases short, with 15 bases between. Germline CDR1 reads MDHEN; CDR2 reads SYDVKM. CDR3 length equals 14 residues. CDR3 sequence: CAPKRQDNTGELFF. Written as DNA, the CDR3 is TGTGCCCCCAAGAGGCAAGACAACACCGGGGAGCTGTTTTTT.

The genes are TRBV18 and TRBJ1-5; perhaps TRBD1 as D (6 bases). Trimming removed 3 bases from V and 9 bases from J, with 15 bases in between. CDR1 and CDR2 from the germline V gene are KGHSH and LQKENI. CDR3 size: 14 residues. CDR3 bases: TGTGCCAGCTCACCGGACAGTGGACGTCGGCCCCAGCATTTT. This encodes CASSPDSGRRPQHF.